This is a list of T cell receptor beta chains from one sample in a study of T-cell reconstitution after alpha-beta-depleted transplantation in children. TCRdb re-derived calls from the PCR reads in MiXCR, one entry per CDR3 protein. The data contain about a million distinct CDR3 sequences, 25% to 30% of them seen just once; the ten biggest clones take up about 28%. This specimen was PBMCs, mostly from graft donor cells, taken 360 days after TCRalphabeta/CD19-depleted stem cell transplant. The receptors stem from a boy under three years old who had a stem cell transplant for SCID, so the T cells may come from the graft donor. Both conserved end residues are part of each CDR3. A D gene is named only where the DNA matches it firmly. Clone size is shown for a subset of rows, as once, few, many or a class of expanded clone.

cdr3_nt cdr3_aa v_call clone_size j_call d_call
TGCAGTGCTAGAGCACCATCCACAGATACGCAGTATTTT CSARAPSTDTQYF TRBV20-1 many TRBJ2-3 .
TGCAGTGCTGGACCTCTAGCGGGGTGGATAGATACGCAGTATTTT CSAGPLAGWIDTQYF TRBV20-1 . TRBJ2-3 TRBD2
TGTGCCAGCAGCTTATGGGATCTAGCGGGGGGGCCCTACAATGAGCAGTTCTTC CASSLWDLAGGPYNEQFF TRBV11-2 few TRBJ2-1 TRBD2
TGTGCCAGCAGCCCGCCGGGGCGGGGGGTGATCCGTACGCAGTATTTT CASSPPGRGVIRTQYF TRBV28 . TRBJ2-3 TRBD2
TGTGCCAGCAGCACATCAGGGGTGGATGGCTACACCTTC CASSTSGVDGYTF TRBV7-8 few TRBJ1-2 .
TGCAGCGTTGGCGGCACAGTCGGGGAGGCTTTCTTT CSVGGTVGEAFF TRBV29-1 few TRBJ1-1 .
TGTGCCAGCACCGGGGGCGAGCTCCTGAACACTGAAGCTTTCTTT CASTGGELLNTEAFF TRBV2 . TRBJ1-1 .
TGTGCCAGCAGTTTGAGAAAGGTAATCTACGAGCAGTACTTC CASSLRKVIYEQYF TRBV28 . TRBJ2-7 .
TGCAGTGCCCCCCTGACTAGCGGGGCCTACAATGAGCAGTTCTTC CSAPLTSGAYNEQFF TRBV20-1 few TRBJ2-1 TRBD2
TGCGCCAGCAGCAGAGGGACTAGCTCTAGCACAGATACGCAGTATTTT CASSRGTSSSTDTQYF TRBV5-1 . TRBJ2-3 TRBD2
TGTGCCAGTAGTCCCACTCCGGGAGTATATGGCTACACCTTC CASSPTPGVYGYTF TRBV19 few TRBJ1-2 .
TGTGCCACCATTACCCTACAGGGGGTACCCTACGAGCAGTACTTC CATITLQGVPYEQYF TRBV15 few TRBJ2-7 TRBD1
TGTGCCAGCCCGGGGCAGGGGGGCCGGACAGATACGCAGTATTTT CASPGQGGRTDTQYF TRBV12-3/TRBV12-4 . TRBJ2-3 .
TGTGCCAGCAGTTTTTGGGGGACAGGAGACTACGAGCAGTACTTC CASSFWGTGDYEQYF TRBV28 once TRBJ2-7 TRBD1
TGCAGTGCCCTCGGGCAGGGGCAGGAATCACCCCTCCACTTT CSALGQGQESPLHF TRBV20-1 . TRBJ1-6 .
TGCGCCAGCAGCCCCCCCGACGGGATCTACGAGCAGTACTTC CASSPPDGIYEQYF TRBV4-1 . TRBJ2-7 .
TGTGCCAGCAGTACGTACAGGAATTTTGGAAACACCATATATTTT CASSTYRNFGNTIYF TRBV28 . TRBJ1-3 .
TGTGCCACCAGTGATTTCGGCAGGAGCGGCACAGATACGCAGTATTTT CATSDFGRSGTDTQYF TRBV24-1 . TRBJ2-3 .